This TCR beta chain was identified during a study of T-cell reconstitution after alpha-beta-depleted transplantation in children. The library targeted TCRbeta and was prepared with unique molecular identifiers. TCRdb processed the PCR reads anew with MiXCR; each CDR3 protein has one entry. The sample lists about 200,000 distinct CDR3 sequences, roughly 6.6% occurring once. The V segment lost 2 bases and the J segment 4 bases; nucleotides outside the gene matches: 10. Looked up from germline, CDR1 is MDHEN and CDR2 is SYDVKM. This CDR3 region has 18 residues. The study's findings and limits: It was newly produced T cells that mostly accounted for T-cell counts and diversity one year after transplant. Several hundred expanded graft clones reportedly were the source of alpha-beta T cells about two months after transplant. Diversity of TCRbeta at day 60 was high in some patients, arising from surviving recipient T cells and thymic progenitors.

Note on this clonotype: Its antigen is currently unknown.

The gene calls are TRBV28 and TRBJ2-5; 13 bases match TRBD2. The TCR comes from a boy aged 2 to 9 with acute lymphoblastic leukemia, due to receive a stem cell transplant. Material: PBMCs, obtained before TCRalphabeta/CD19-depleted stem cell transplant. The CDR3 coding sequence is TGTGCCAGCAGTTTAGGGGGACTAGCGGGAACCATGGGAGAGACCCAGTACTTC. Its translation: CASSLGGLAGTMGETQYF.